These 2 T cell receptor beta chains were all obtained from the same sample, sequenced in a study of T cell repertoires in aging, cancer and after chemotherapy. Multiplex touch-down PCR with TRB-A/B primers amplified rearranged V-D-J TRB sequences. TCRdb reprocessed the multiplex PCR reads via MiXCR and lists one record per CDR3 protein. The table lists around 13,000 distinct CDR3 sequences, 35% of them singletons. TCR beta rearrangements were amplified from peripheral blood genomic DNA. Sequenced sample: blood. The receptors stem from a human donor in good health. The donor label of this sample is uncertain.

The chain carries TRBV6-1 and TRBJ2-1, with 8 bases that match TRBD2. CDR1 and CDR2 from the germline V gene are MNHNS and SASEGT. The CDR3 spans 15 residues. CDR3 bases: TGTGCTCCTAGCACGGGGGGGCCATATCCCAATGAGCAGTTCTTC. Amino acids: CAPSTGGPYPNEQFF.

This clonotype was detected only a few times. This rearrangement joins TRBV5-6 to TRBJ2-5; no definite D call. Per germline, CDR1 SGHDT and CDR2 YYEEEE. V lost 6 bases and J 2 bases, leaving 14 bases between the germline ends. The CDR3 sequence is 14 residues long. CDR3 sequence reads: CASMPQLFQETQYF. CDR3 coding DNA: TGTGCCAGCATGCCCCAACTCTTTCAAGAGACCCAGTACTTC. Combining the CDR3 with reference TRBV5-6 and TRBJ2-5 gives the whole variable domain DAGVTQSPTHLIKTRGQQVTLRCSPKSGHDTVSWYQQALGQGPQFIFQYYEEEERQRGNFPDRFSGHQFPNYSSELNVNALLLGDSALYLCASMPQLFQETQYFGPGTRLLVL.